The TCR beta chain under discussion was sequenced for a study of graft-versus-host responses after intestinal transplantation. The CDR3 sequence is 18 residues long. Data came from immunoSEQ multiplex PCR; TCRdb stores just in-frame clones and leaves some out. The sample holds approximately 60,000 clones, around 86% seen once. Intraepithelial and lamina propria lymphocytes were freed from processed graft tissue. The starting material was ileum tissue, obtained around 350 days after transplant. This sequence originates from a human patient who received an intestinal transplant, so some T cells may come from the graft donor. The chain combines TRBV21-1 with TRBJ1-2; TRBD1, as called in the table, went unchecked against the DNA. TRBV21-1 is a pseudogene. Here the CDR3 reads CASSKALYRWDRKDGYTF. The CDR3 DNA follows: TGTGCCAGCAGCAAAGCGCTTTATCGATGGGACAGAAAAGATGGCTACACCTTC.